A single sample is the source of the 2 T cell receptor beta chains below, sequenced in a study of T cell changes during pregnancy in multiple sclerosis (dated 2019 in TCRdb). Library method: the immunoSEQ multiplex PCR assay. This immuneACCESS table, as held by TCRdb, lists in-frame sequences with V and J called but not all clones. Of the missing ones, under half trace to an unresolved V gene in checked studies; the others have no known cause. Here the sample has about 120,000 clones; under 95% occur a single time. In total, the top ten clones hold approximately 5.8% of the sample. This specimen was peripheral blood, taken before pregnancy. The source of these receptors is a female donor with multiple sclerosis, enrolled in a pregnancy study.

The CDR3 loop reads CASSPGAGNTEAFF. In nucleotides, the CDR3 is TGTGCCAGCAGCCCAGGGGCAGGGAACACTGAAGCTTTCTTT. V is TRBV11-3 and J is TRBJ1-1; tentatively, D is TRBD1 (6 bases). This CDR3 is 14 amino acids long. V was clipped by 5 bases and J by 1 base, with 11 bases between them. Looked up from germline, CDR1 is SGHNT and CDR2 is YENEEA.

This sequence joins TRBV7-2 and TRBJ2-1; 12 nucleotides match TRBD2. Germline assignment: CDR1 SGHTA and CDR2 FQGNSA. The CDR3 has 17 residues. Trimming at V came to 4 bases and at J to 10 bases, leaving 14 bases not matched to a gene. CDR3 bases: TGTGCCAGCAGCTCCCCGTCGTACGGACTAGCGGGACACGAGCAGTTCTTC. It is translated as CASSSPSYGLAGHEQFF.